This TCR beta chain is from a study of technical replicates of blood from several donors. Clones were sequenced by immunoSEQ multiplex PCR, and TCRdb holds only the in-frame ones, with some missing. Among under 95,000 clones listed, 85% to 95% were seen once. CDR3 length: 14 residues. The V gene lost 5 bases and the J gene lost 1 base, with 8 bases spanning the gap. Germline V CDR1 and CDR2: MNHEY, SVGAGI. This TCR was sampled from a human donor in good health. This chain links TRBV6-5 with TRBJ2-2, with D hard to call. The material sequenced was T cells isolated from PBMCs. The chain's CDR3 is CASSMTVNTGELFF. The CDR3 DNA follows: TGTGCCAGCAGTATGACTGTGAACACCGGGGAGCTGTTTTTT.